These 9 T cell receptor beta chains share one sample of origin, sequenced in a study of blood T cell repertoires in COVID-19. The assay was immunoSEQ multiplex PCR, and TCRdb's table has in-frame clones only and misses some. The sample includes roughly 410,000 clones, about 89% seen only once; the top ten take 2.3%. Sequencing was carried out using peripheral blood. These receptors originate from a woman in her sixties with COVID-19, enrolled during active disease.

V is TRBV27 and J is TRBJ1-5, with 8 bases matching TRBD1. Per germline, CDR1 MNHEY and CDR2 SMNVEV (reference sequence). The CDR3 loop spans 17 amino acids. The V segment lost 5 bases and the J segment 0 bases; nucleotides outside the gene matches: 9. Here the CDR3 DNA reads TGTGCCAGCAGTCCCCGGGGGACAGGAGTTAGCAATCAGCCCCAGCATTTT. Translating it yields CASSPRGTGVSNQPQHF.

The gene calls are TRBV11-2 and TRBJ2-2; tentatively, D is TRBD1 (5 bases). The CDR3 has 13 residues. Germline loops: CDR1 SGHAT, CDR2 FQNNGV. V was trimmed by 8 bases and J by 1 base, leaving 8 bases between them. As DNA, the CDR3 is TGTGCCAGCTCCGACAGGAACACCGGGGAGCTGTTTTTT. Its translation: CASSDRNTGELFF.

The chain has TRBV2 and TRBJ1-5; 8 bases are shared with TRBD1. CDR1 and CDR2 from the germline V gene are SNHLY and FYNNEI. This CDR3 is built from 15 residues. The J segment lost 3 bases and the V segment lost 9 bases, leaving 10 bases of the junction unmatched. The CDR3 sequence is CASSQGQGFNQPQHF. CDR3 coding DNA: TGTGCCAGTTCTCAAGGACAGGGTTTCAATCAGCCCCAGCATTTT.

The rearrangement links TRBV7-9 to TRBJ1-2; D uncertain. Trimming shortened V by 5 bases and J by 0 bases, and 13 bases separated the two germline ends. Germline CDR1 and CDR2: SEHNR and FQNEAQ (reference sequence). The CDR3 runs to 15 residues. The CDR3 coding sequence is TGTGCCAGCAGCCAACCAAACCCAGCTAACTATGGCTACACCTTC. Translated, it gives CASSQPNPANYGYTF.

The chain links TRBV30 to TRBJ1-6; TRBD1 aligns across 8 bases. From germline, CDR1 is GTSNPN and CDR2 SVGIG (reference sequence). CDR3 length equals 15 residues. The junction had 6 bases not matched to a gene; V was cut back by 1 base and J by 7 bases. The CDR3 DNA reads TGTGCCTGGAGTGGTGGCAACAGGGGGAATTCACCCCTCCACTTT. Its protein is CAWSGGNRGNSPLHF.

The chain uses TRBV6-6 and TRBJ2-1; possibly TRBD2 for D (7 bases). CDR1 and CDR2 (germline): MNHNY, SVGAGI (reference sequence). This CDR3 is built from 16 residues. Trimming removed 2 bases from V and 5 bases from J, with 16 bases in between. The CDR3 here is CASSYGSGGGDNEQFF. CDR3 sequence (DNA): TGTGCCAGCAGTTACGGATCGGGGGGCGGCGACAATGAGCAGTTCTTC.

The rearrangement links TRBV30 to TRBJ1-1; TRBD1 matches 8 bases. This CDR3 region has 14 residues. Per germline, CDR1 GTSNPN and CDR2 SVGIG (reference sequence). V shed 3 bases and J 0 bases; nucleotides not matched to a gene: 3. CDR3 bases: TGTGCCTGGAGGGACAGGGTCTTGAACACTGAAGCTTTCTTT. This encodes CAWRDRVLNTEAFF.

The rearrangement uses TRBV12-5 and TRBJ1-3; 7 bases are shared with TRBD1. Germline CDR1 LGHNT, CDR2 FRNRAP. This CDR3 comprises 16 residues. The V gene end was trimmed by 1 base and the J gene end by 3 bases; junction bases not matched to a gene: 6. CDR3 nucleotides: TGTGCTAGTGGTTTGGCCCACAGGGGCGGTGGAAACACCATATATTTT. Amino acids: CASGLAHRGGGNTIYF.

This clone came up once. This chain links TRBV29-1 with TRBJ2-3; TRBD2 matches 9 bases. Germline assignment: CDR1 SQVTM and CDR2 ANQGSEA. V shed 5 bases and J 8 bases; nucleotides not matched to a gene: 11. CDR3 size: 14 residues. The CDR3 is CSVRRGSGGSTQYF. The CDR3 DNA reads as TGCAGCGTTCGCCGTGGTAGCGGGGGAAGTACGCAGTATTTT.